The following is a T cell receptor beta chain sequence with its context. TCRdb's copy holds only in-frame clones and misses some; the assay was immunoSEQ multiplex PCR. The sample consists of 50,000 to 70,000 clones, roughly 92% of them appearing once. The source of the sample is a study of T cell changes during pregnancy in multiple sclerosis. CDR1 is MDHEN and CDR2 is SYDVKM in the germline V gene. CDR3 length: 14 residues. Trimming left V 1 base short and J 6 bases short, with 13 bases between. The chain employs TRBV28 and TRBJ2-7; tentative D call: TRBD1 (5 bases). This specimen consisted of peripheral blood, obtained in the second trimester of pregnancy. The receptor was derived from a female donor with multiple sclerosis, enrolled in a pregnancy study. CDR3 amino acids: CASSLYSRAREQYF. The CDR3 DNA reads as TGTGCCAGCAGTTTATATTCCAGGGCACGCGAGCAGTACTTC.